These 12 T cell receptor beta chains share one sample of origin, sequenced in a study of cytomegalovirus exposure and HLA in healthy donors. A multiplex PCR was run with 60 Vbeta primers and 13 Jbeta primers. TCRdb keeps only in-frame clones here, not all; method: immunoSEQ multiplex PCR. The sample contains about 120,000 clones, over 75% of which appear only once. Sequencing input: PBMCs. The source of these receptors is a woman in her late teens or twenties in good health and CMV-seronegative.

This sequence joins TRBV6-4 and TRBJ2-5; D perhaps matches TRBD1 (5 bases). CDR1 MRHNA and CDR2 SNTAGT come from the germline V gene. This CDR3 region has 16 residues. V was shortened by 4 bases and J by 7 bases, with 22 bases between the two germline ends. CDR3 bases: TGTGCCAGCAGTGTCGTTTTCCTATTCAGGGTCGGGACCCAGTACTTC. Translated: CASSVVFLFRVGTQYF.

The V call is TRBV6-5, the J call TRBJ1-4; D ambiguous. V lost 6 bases to trimming and J lost 5 bases, with 16 bases between them. Per the germline V gene, CDR1 is MNHEY and CDR2 is SVGAGI. The CDR3 has 15 residues. The CDR3 coding sequence is TGTGCCAGCAGCAGCTCCGGGTTACTAAATGAAAAACTGTTTTTT. Translating it yields CASSSSGLLNEKLFF.

This clone was counted many times. The rearrangement uses TRBV18 and TRBJ1-2, with D hard to call. The CDR3 has 14 amino acids. The V end lost 0 bases, the J end lost 3 bases, and 8 bases lay between the germline ends. CDR1 and CDR2 from the germline V gene are KGHSH and LQKENI. For the CDR3, the DNA is TGTGCCAGCTCACCACCATTACGGGACTATGGCTACACCTTC. Its protein product is CASSPPLRDYGYTF.

CDR3 protein: CASHATGGVEDYGYTF. The DNA of the CDR3 is TGTGCCAGCCATGCTACAGGGGGCGTTGAGGACTATGGCTACACCTTC. This rearrangement joins TRBV27 to TRBJ1-2; TRBD1 agrees at 9 bases. CDR3 length: 16 residues. Germline CDR1 is MNHEY and CDR2 is SMNVEV (reference sequence). V shed 8 bases and J 3 bases; nucleotides not matched to a gene: 13.

The gene calls are TRBV5-1 and TRBJ1-2, with D possibly matching TRBD1 (5 bases). Germline loops: CDR1 SGHRS, CDR2 YFSETQ. The V end was cut by 0 bases, the J end by 5 bases, with 14 bases between. The CDR3 is made up of 15 amino acids. The CDR3 is CASSLGGRESYGYTF. The CDR3 nucleotides are TGCGCCAGCAGCTTGGGGGGCAGGGAATCGTATGGCTACACCTTC.

The CDR3 reads CASLKRRTGKGYTF. The CDR3 coding sequence is TGTGCCAGCCTTAAGAGGAGGACAGGGAAAGGCTACACCTTC. V is TRBV21-1 and J is TRBJ1-2; the DNA was not compared with TRBD1, the D call given in the table. TRBV21-1 is a listed pseudogene. The CDR3 is made up of 14 amino acids.

This chain joins TRBV19 and TRBJ2-1, with D tentatively TRBD1 (5 bases). The CDR3 has 14 residues. Trimming removed 6 bases at V and 4 bases at J, with 13 bases between. Germline loops: CDR1 LNHDA, CDR2 SQIVND (reference sequence). The CDR3 nucleotides read TGTGCCAGTAGAACCGGCTCAGGGTACAATGAGCAGTTCTTC. It yields the protein CASRTGSGYNEQFF.

V and J are TRBV19 and TRBJ1-1, with TRBD1 matching 7 bases. The V gene's germline CDR1 is LNHDA and CDR2 SQIVND (reference sequence). The CDR3 loop spans 14 amino acids. The trim removed 4 bases at V and 4 bases at J, leaving 6 bases unmatched. The CDR3 DNA reads TGTGCCAGTAGTACTACAGGGGCGTCCACTGAAGCTTTCTTT. Translation: CASSTTGASTEAFF.

The chain links TRBV10-2 to TRBJ2-7, with 7 bases lining up with TRBD2. The CDR3 has 13 amino acids. Germline-derived CDR1 and CDR2 are WSHSY and SAAADI. Trimming took 7 bases from V and 1 from J; bases not matched to a gene: 4. As DNA, the CDR3 is TGCGCCAGCAACTACGGGGGGTCCTACGAGCAGTACGTC. Translated: CASNYGGSYEQYV.

The V and J genes are TRBV7-9 and TRBJ2-1; tentative D call: TRBD2 (5 bases). CDR3 length: 12 residues. The V end lost 8 bases, the J end lost 4 bases, and 9 bases lay between the germline ends. CDR1 and CDR2 (germline): SEHNR, FQNEAQ (reference sequence). The CDR3 DNA reads as TGTGCCAGCGGTGGAGGATACAATGAGCAGTTCTTC. This sequence encodes CASGGGYNEQFF.

This chain connects TRBV2 to TRBJ2-3, with D hard to call. This CDR3 has 14 amino acids. Trimming cost V 7 bases and J 9 bases, with 20 bases left between them. CDR1 SNHLY and CDR2 FYNNEI come from the germline V gene. The CDR3 bases are TGTGCCAGCAAGCCAACTTCCGTTTTGAAGACGCAGTATTTT. Translating it yields CASKPTSVLKTQYF.

This clone was seen only a few times. The rearrangement links TRBV29-1 to TRBJ2-3; 7 bases match TRBD2. V was clipped by 7 bases and J by 2 bases; unmatched bases: 6. The CDR3 is made up of 13 amino acids. Per the germline V gene, CDR1 is SQVTM and CDR2 is ANQGSEA. Written as DNA, the CDR3 is TGCAGCGCCAGCGGGGCCAACACAGATACGCAGTATTTT. This codes for CSASGANTDTQYF.